A single sample is the source of the 18 T cell receptor beta chains below, sequenced in a study of brain T cells in children with intractable seizures. Sequenced by immunoSEQ multiplex PCR; TCRdb stores in-frame clones only, minus some. The table records about 80,000 clones, about 90% of them present only once. The sample consisted of peripheral blood, taken at surgery. The receptors stem from a girl between 2 and 10 years old with Rasmussen encephalitis and intractable seizures.

This clone was seen more than once but under ten times. The chain combines TRBV27 with TRBJ2-2, with D uncertain. The CDR3 covers 13 residues. The germline V gene has CDR1 MNHEY and CDR2 SMNVEV (reference sequence). Between the trimmed V and J ends, which lost 3 bases and 3 bases, there was a span of 5 bases. CDR3 protein: CASSFTYTGELFF. In nucleotides, the CDR3 is TGTGCCAGCAGTTTCACCTACACCGGGGAGCTGTTTTTT.

The rearrangement links TRBV2 to TRBJ2-7; 11 positions match TRBD2. The V gene's germline CDR1 is SNHLY and CDR2 FYNNEI. This CDR3 spans 15 amino acids. V shed 4 bases, J shed 2 bases, and the junction held 4 bases outside the gene matches. The CDR3 sequence is CASSVAGGLPYEQYF. DNA of the CDR3: TGTGCCAGCAGTGTAGCGGGAGGGTTACCCTACGAGCAGTACTTC. The complete variable domain, with remaining parts taken from reference TRBV2 and TRBJ2-7, reads EPEVTQTPSHQVTQMGQEVILRCVPISNHLYFYWYRQILGQKVEFLVSFYNNEISEKSEIFDDQFSVERPDGSNFTLKIRSTKLEDSAMYFCASSVAGGLPYEQYFGPGTRLTVT.

V gene TRBV27 combines with J gene TRBJ2-1; D possibly matches TRBD1 or TRBD2 (5 bases each). Germline values: CDR1 MNHEY, CDR2 SMNVEV (reference sequence). The CDR3 has 14 amino acids. Trimming removed 4 bases from V and 12 bases from J, with 19 bases in between. In DNA form, the CDR3 reads TGTGCCAGCAGTTGGGGGTCACAGGTCATCACGCAGTTCTTC. It yields the protein CASSWGSQVITQFF.

The CDR3 coding sequence is TGTGCCAGTAACGGCAGGGGCAACACAGATACGCAGTATTTT. Its translation: CASNGRGNTDTQYF. The chain combines TRBV19 with TRBJ2-3, with a weak D call TRBD1 (6 bases). Germline CDR1 LNHDA, CDR2 SQIVND (reference sequence). The length of the CDR3 is 14 residues. V was cut by 7 bases and J by 2 bases, with 13 bases left in between.

The CDR3 region is CASSLLVRGRVPGANVLTF. The CDR3 DNA reads as TGTGCCAGCAGCTTATTGGTGCGTGGGAGGGTACCTGGGGCCAACGTCCTGACTTTC. The genes are TRBV7-2 and TRBJ2-6; 7 bases are shared with TRBD2. CDR3 length: 19 residues. The germline V gene has CDR1 SGHTA and CDR2 FQGNSA. Germline trimming cut 2 bases from V and 2 bases from J; bases unmatched to any gene: 12.

The DNA of the CDR3 is TGTGCCTGGAGTAGGGAACGACTCTCCTACAATGAGCAGTTCTTC. It yields the protein CAWSRERLSYNEQFF. The chain uses TRBV30 and TRBJ2-1; D not resolved. The V end was cut by 2 bases, the J end by 0 bases, with 11 bases between. The CDR3 spans 15 residues. Germline assignment: CDR1 GTSNPN and CDR2 SVGIG (reference sequence).

The chain has TRBV18 and TRBJ2-4; TRBD1 is a possible D gene (5 bases). In germline, CDR1 is KGHSH, CDR2 LQKENI. V shed 0 bases and J shed 0 bases, with 9 bases lying between them. The CDR3 is 16 amino acids. The CDR3 sequence is CASSPPREIAKNIQYF. CDR3 bases: TGTGCCAGCTCACCACCCAGGGAAATAGCCAAAAACATTCAGTACTTC. Full variable domain (missing parts from reference TRBV18 and TRBJ2-4): NAGVMQNPRHLVRRRGQEARLRCSPMKGHSHVYWYRQLPEEGLKFMVYLQKENIIDESGMPKERFSAEFPKEGPSILRIQQVVRGDSAAYFCASSPPREIAKNIQYFGAGTRLSVL.

This clone was seen a handful of times. Other nucleotide sequences from this sample produce the same CDR3. The gene calls are TRBV12-3 or TRBV12-4 and TRBJ1-2, with unresolved D. The V and J ends lost 3 bases and 5 bases respectively, with 1 base between them. CDR3 length: 10 residues. CDR3 loop: CASSLYGYTF. CDR3 nucleotide sequence: TGTGCCAGCAGTTTGTATGGCTACACCTTC.

This clone was seen just once. The chain has TRBV2 and TRBJ2-2; 7 bases are a match to TRBD1. CDR1 and CDR2 (germline): SNHLY, FYNNEI. The V gene end was trimmed by 5 bases and the J gene end by 7 bases; junction bases not matched to a gene: 7. CDR3 length equals 14 residues. The CDR3 region is CASSPRQGFGELFF. The CDR3 DNA reads as TGTGCCAGCAGTCCGAGACAGGGATTCGGGGAGCTGTTTTTT.

The chain couples TRBV7-3 to TRBJ2-2; D is possibly TRBD2 (5 bases). The CDR3 is 14 residues long. Germline lookup yields CDR1 SGHTA and CDR2 FQGTGA. Between the trimmed V and J ends, which lost 2 bases and 8 bases, there was a span of 12 bases. Here the CDR3 reads CASSLSGVEGELFF. The CDR3 DNA follows: TGTGCCAGCAGCTTATCCGGGGTCGAGGGGGAGCTGTTTTTT.

V is TRBV27 and J is TRBJ2-7, with 8 bases fitting TRBD2. Germline CDR1 MNHEY, CDR2 SMNVEV (reference sequence). The CDR3 spans 15 residues. V lost 6 bases, J lost 6 bases, and 13 bases stayed unmatched. In DNA, the CDR3 is TGTGCCAGCAGCCGTCGCCGGGGGGGGGAGGGCGAGCAGTACTTC. It codes for CASSRRRGGEGEQYF.

The chain is built from TRBV18 and TRBJ1-2, with D perhaps TRBD1 (6 bases). Deletions cut 1 base from V and 0 bases from J, with 15 bases between. Per germline, CDR1 KGHSH and CDR2 LQKENI. The CDR3 runs 17 residues. CDR3 protein: CASSPRVWDIANYGYTF. CDR3 nucleotide sequence: TGTGCCAGCTCACCACGGGTGTGGGACATAGCTAACTATGGCTACACCTTC.

The chain carries TRBV7-2 and TRBJ1-5; D is unresolved. Trimming removed 0 bases at V and 3 bases at J, with 12 bases between. Germline loops: CDR1 SGHTA, CDR2 FQGNSA. The CDR3 extends over 16 amino acids. CDR3 sequence (DNA): TGTGCCAGCAGCTTAGCGGCAGGCGGGCTCAATCAGCCCCAGCATTTT. Translation: CASSLAAGGLNQPQHF.

The V and J genes are TRBV9 and TRBJ1-2; D is undetermined. Germline loops: CDR1 SGDLS, CDR2 YYNGEE. The CDR3 length is 12 residues. Trimming took off 2 bases at V and 8 bases at J, with 10 bases between the two ends. The CDR3 reads CASSVWGGGYTF. The CDR3 coding sequence is TGTGCCAGCAGCGTCTGGGGAGGGGGCTACACCTTC. Complete variable domain (other parts from reference TRBV9 and TRBJ1-2): DSGVTQTPKHLITATGQRVTLRCSPRSGDLSVYWYQQSLDQGLQFLIQYYNGEERAKGNILERFSAQQFPDLHSELNLSSLELGDSALYFCASSVWGGGYTFGSGTRLTVV.

The V and J genes are TRBV7-2 and TRBJ2-7; 9 positions match TRBD1. V trimming: 5 bases; J trimming: 7 bases; junction bases outside the gene matches: 6. Germline V gives CDR1 SGHTA, CDR2 FQGNSA. The CDR3 length is 13 residues. The CDR3 reads CASSPGQGREQYF. CDR3 nucleotide sequence: TGTGCCAGCAGCCCTGGACAGGGGAGGGAGCAGTACTTC.

This chain links TRBV15 with TRBJ1-1; D uncertain. V was cut by 9 bases and J by 1 base, with 12 bases left in between. Germline V gene data show CDR1 as LNHNV and CDR2 as YYDKDF (reference sequence). There are 13 residues in the CDR3. The CDR3 DNA is TGTGCCACGGGGTGGGCTTGGAACACTGAAGCTTTCTTT. It is translated as CATGWAWNTEAFF.

The chain has TRBV28 and TRBJ2-2; D uncertain. CDR3 size: 15 residues. CDR1 is MDHEN, CDR2 SYDVKM, per germline. The V and J ends lost 1 base and 5 bases respectively, with 11 bases between them. The chain's CDR3 is CASSLFGRSTGELFF. The CDR3 DNA sequence: TGTGCCAGCAGTTTATTCGGCAGGTCGACCGGGGAGCTGTTTTTT.

The chain uses TRBV28 and TRBJ1-2, with 7 nucleotides matching TRBD1. The germline V gene has CDR1 MDHEN and CDR2 SYDVKM. There are 13 residues in the CDR3. Trimming at V came to 2 bases and at J to 5 bases, leaving 2 bases not matched to a gene. The CDR3 here is CASSLVGQYGYTF. CDR3 in DNA: TGTGCCAGCAGTTTAGTGGGACAGTATGGCTACACCTTC.